The entry below describes one T cell receptor beta chain. What it binds is not known. This entry comes from a study of shared clonotypes between healthy human individuals. Overall study context: Each donor's CD8 memory used one plate, CD8 naive two, each CD4 subset three.

Overall study findings and caveats: For sorted subsets, rarefaction showed incomplete sequencing despite large depth.

The CDR3 runs to 14 residues. Looked up from germline, CDR1 is WNHNN and CDR2 is SYGVQD (reference sequence). Trimming shortened V by 6 bases and J by 2 bases, and 14 bases separated the two germline ends. The assay used deep level. Template for every sorted-subset replicate PCR totaled about 200 ng DNA, 25,000 to 35,000 T cell genomes. Data came from immunoSEQ multiplex PCR; TCRdb stores just in-frame clones and leaves some out. The data hold around 690,000 clones, with about 92% observed a single time. Sequenced input: memory CD8+ T cells from PBMCs. Specified subset: CD45RO+ cells pooled with CCR7-negative TemRA cells. The clonotype was recovered from a man between 18 and 29 years old in good health. Some clones in this sample may be carry-over from other donors' samples. This chain uses TRBV10-1 with TRBJ2-7; TRBD2 is a possible D gene (6 bases). CDR3 nucleotide sequence: TGCGCCAGCAGCGCTACCGGGAGCGCCTACGAGCAGTACTTC. Protein: CASSATGSAYEQYF.